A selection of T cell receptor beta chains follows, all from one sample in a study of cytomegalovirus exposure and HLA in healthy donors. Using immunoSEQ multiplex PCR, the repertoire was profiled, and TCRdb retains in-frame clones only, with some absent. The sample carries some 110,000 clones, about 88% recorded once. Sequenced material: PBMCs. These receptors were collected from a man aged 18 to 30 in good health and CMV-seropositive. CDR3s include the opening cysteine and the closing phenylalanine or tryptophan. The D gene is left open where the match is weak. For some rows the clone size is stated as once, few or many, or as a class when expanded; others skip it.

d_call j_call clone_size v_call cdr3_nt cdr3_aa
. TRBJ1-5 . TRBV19 TGTGCCAGTAGTCAACTCCCCGGGGGTCAGCCCCAGCATTTT CASSQLPGGQPQHF
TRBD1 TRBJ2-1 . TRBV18 TGTGCCAGCTCACCACCCGAGGGGGCCTCCTACAATGAGCAGTTCTTC CASSPPEGASYNEQFF
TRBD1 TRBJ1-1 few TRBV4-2 TGTGCCAGCAGCCGAACAGGGGGCAGGGATGAAGCTTTCTTT CASSRTGGRDEAFF
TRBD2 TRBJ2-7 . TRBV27 TGTGCCAGCAGTCCCTGGGGGGGGGTCTACGAGCAGTACTTC CASSPWGGVYEQYF
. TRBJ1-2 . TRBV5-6 TGTGCCAGCAGCACCACGGCAGGGGCCACCTATGGCTACACCTTC CASSTTAGATYGYTF
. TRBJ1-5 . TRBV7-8 TGTGCCAGCAGCTTCGACGGGAGCAATCAGCCCCAGCATTTT CASSFDGSNQPQHF
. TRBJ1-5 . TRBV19 TGTGCCAGTAGTATCCAGGACGGACACAATCAGCCCCAGCATTTT CASSIQDGHNQPQHF
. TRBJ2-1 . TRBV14 TGTGCCAGCAGCCCATCGAGGGGGGAGCAGTTCTTC CASSPSRGEQFF
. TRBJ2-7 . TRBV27 TGTGCCAGCAGGCGGGGACAGTACTACGAGCAGTACTTC CASRRGQYYEQYF
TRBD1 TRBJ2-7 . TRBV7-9 TGTGCCAGCAGCTTGATCGTTAAGGGACAGGGGGCCCACGAGCAGTATTTC CASSLIVKGQGAHEQYF
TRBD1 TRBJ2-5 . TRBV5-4 TGTGCCAGCAGCTTGGAGGGACAGGGTAGCGAGACCCAGTACTTC CASSLEGQGSETQYF
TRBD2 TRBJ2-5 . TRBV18 TGTGCCAGCTCACCTAAACGATTTCTAGCGGGGCAGGAGACCCAGTACTTC CASSPKRFLAGQETQYF
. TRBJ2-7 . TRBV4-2 TGTGCCAGCAGCCCGGGTGTTAGCTCCTACGAGCAGTACTTC CASSPGVSSYEQYF
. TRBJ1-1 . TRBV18 TGTGCCAGCTCACCACAGCAGAACACTGAAGCTTTCTTT CASSPQQNTEAFF
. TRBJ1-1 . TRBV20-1 TGCAGTGCTCACGGGACATTGGAAGCTTTCTTT CSAHGTLEAFF
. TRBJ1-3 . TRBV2 TGTGCCAGCAGATCGGGGAGCTCTGGAAACACCATATATTTT CASRSGSSGNTIYF
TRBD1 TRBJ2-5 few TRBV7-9 TGTGCCAGCAGCTTCGGACAGGTCATTGAAGAGACCCAGTACTTC CASSFGQVIEETQYF
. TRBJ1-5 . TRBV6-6 TGTGCCAGCAAGGAGGTGCGGGCGGGGGATCAGCCCCAGCATTTT CASKEVRAGDQPQHF
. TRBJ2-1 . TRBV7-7 TGTGCTAGCAGCCCCGACACTGGCTCCTACAATGAGCAGTTCTTC CASSPDTGSYNEQFF
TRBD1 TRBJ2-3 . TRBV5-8 TGTGCCAGCAGCCCGTATAAGGGACAGACCGTTGGCACAGATACGCAGTATTTT CASSPYKGQTVGTDTQYF
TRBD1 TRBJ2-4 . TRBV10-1 TGCGCCAGCGGGGACAGCCTAGCCAAAAACATTCAGTACTTC CASGDSLAKNIQYF
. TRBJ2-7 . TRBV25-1 TGTGCCAGCAGTGAATATCGGGGGTCCCCATACGAGCAGTACTTC CASSEYRGSPYEQYF
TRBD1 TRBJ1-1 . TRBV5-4 TGTGCCAGCAGCTTGCCGGACAGGGGGATACGGGGAGCTTTCTTT CASSLPDRGIRGAFF
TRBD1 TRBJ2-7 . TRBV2 TGTGCCAGCAGTGAAAACAGGGGCGGGTACGAGCAGTACTTC CASSENRGGYEQYF
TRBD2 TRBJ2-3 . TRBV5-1 TGCGCCAGCAGCGCGGGGGGACCTAGCACAGATACGCAGTATTTT CASSAGGPSTDTQYF
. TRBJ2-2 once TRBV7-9 TGTGCCAGCAGCTTAGGCTCCACAGCCGGGGAGCTGTTTTTT CASSLGSTAGELFF
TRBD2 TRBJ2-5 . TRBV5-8 TGTGCCAGCTCTAGCGGCCAAGAGACCCAGTACTTC CASSSGQETQYF
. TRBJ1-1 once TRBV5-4 TGTGCCAGCGCAGGGTTGAACACTGAAGCTTTCTTT CASAGLNTEAFF
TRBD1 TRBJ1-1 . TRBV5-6 TGTGCCAGCAGCTTGCTACAGGGGTCAGTTCCCTCTAAGAACACTGAAGCTTTCTTT CASSLLQGSVPSKNTEAFF
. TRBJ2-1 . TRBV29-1 TGCAGCCCTCCATGGGCGGCCCTCGAGGGAAATGAGCAGTTCTTC CSPPWAALEGNEQFF
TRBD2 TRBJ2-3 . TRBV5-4 TGTGCCAGCAGGCTAAGCGGGGGAGATACGCAGTATTTT CASRLSGGDTQYF
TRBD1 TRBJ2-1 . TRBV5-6 TGTGCCAGCAGCTTTGGACAGGTGGGGTACAATGAGCAGTTCTTC CASSFGQVGYNEQFF
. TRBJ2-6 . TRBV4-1 TGCGCCAGCAGTCCGGGGGTCCAGGGATTCTCTGGGGCCAACGTCCTGACTTTC CASSPGVQGFSGANVLTF
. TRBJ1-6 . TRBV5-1 TGCGCCAGCAGCCCTAACACAGGGACCTCCTATAATTCACCCCTCCACTTT CASSPNTGTSYNSPLHF
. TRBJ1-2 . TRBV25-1 TGTGCCAGCAGTGAATGGGTCTCGGGGAGCTCTAACTATGGCTACACCTTC CASSEWVSGSSNYGYTF
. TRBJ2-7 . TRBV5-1 TGCGCCAGCAGCTTCCTTACGGGATCAACTGGGAGCGAGCAGTACTTC CASSFLTGSTGSEQYF
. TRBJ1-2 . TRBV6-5 TGTGCCAGCAGTTACTCGAGGGAAGCGTATGGCTACACCTTC CASSYSREAYGYTF
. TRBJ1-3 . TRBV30 TGTGCCTTCTCTCAGGCCTTCTCTGGAAACACCATATATTTT CAFSQAFSGNTIYF
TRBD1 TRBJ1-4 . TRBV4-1 TGCGCCAGCAGCCAAGAAGGAGGGACAGGGAATGAAAAACTGTTTTTT CASSQEGGTGNEKLFF
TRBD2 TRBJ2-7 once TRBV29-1 TGCAGCGTTGAGGGGGGGACTAGCCGATTAAACGAGCAGTACTTC CSVEGGTSRLNEQYF
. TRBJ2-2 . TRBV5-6 TGTGCCAGCAGCTTAAACAGGAACACCGGGGAGCTGTTTTTT CASSLNRNTGELFF
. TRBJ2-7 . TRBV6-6 TGTGCCAGCAGCCGGGGGACGGCGAACTACGAGCAGTACTTC CASSRGTANYEQYF
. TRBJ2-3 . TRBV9 TGTGCCAGCAGCGCCCATCACACAGATACGCAGTATTTT CASSAHHTDTQYF
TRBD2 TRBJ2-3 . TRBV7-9 TGTGCCAGCAGCTTAGGGACCGGGACTAGCAGAGATACGCAGTATTTT CASSLGTGTSRDTQYF
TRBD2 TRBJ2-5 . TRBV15 TGTGCCACCAGCAGAGATAGAGTAGGGACTAAGGAGACCCAGTACTTC CATSRDRVGTKETQYF
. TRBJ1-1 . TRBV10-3 TGTGCCATCAGTGGTGCGAACAGGGCCAACACTGAAGCTTTCTTT CAISGANRANTEAFF
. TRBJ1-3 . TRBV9 TGTGCCAGCAGCGCCCCTCGGGGGTCTGGAAACACCATATATTTT CASSAPRGSGNTIYF
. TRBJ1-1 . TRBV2 TGTGCCAGCACGCAGGGGCTTGTCGCTGAAGCTTTCTTT CASTQGLVAEAFF